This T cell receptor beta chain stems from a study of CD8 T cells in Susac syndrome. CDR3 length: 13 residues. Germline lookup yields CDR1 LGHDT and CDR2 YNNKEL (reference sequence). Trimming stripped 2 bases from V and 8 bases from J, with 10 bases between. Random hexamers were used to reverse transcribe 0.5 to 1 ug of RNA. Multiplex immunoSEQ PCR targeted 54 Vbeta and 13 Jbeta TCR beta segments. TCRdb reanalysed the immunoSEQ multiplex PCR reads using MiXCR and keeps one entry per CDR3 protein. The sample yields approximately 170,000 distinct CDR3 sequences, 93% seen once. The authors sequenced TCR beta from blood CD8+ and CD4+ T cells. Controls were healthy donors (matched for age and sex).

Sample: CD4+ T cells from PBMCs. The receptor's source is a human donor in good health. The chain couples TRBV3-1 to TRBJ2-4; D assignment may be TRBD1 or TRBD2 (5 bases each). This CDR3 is CASSQRETDIQYF. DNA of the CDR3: TGTGCCAGCAGCCAAAGGGAGACAGACATTCAGTACTTC.